This TCR beta chain stems from a study of T cell responses to AZD1222 COVID-19 vaccine. As for this clone: Its antigen is unidentified.

The CDR3 consists of 12 residues. V lost 5 bases, J lost 7 bases, and 11 bases lay in between. Germline CDR1 MNHEY, CDR2 SMNVEV (reference sequence). Overall study results and limits: Once two AZD1222 doses were given, Spike-specific TCR breadth and depth went up. It was only a handful of AZD1222 recipients who were seropositive at baseline. Sampled repertoires all dated from after the peak T cell response. Nearly half of unique spike-specific TCRs reportedly avoided B.1.351 and B.1.1.7 mutated regions.

The assay was immunoSEQ multiplex PCR, and TCRdb's table has in-frame clones only and misses some. The sample includes about 110,000 clones, 92% of them seen just once. This TCR was sampled from an adult who received the AZD1222 COVID-19 vaccine. Sequenced material: peripheral blood, taken 28 days after the second AZD1222 dose. This chain connects TRBV27 to TRBJ1-1; D is unresolved. The CDR3 is CASSPIWGEAFF. CDR3 DNA sequence: TGTGCCAGCAGTCCAATCTGGGGTGAAGCTTTCTTT.